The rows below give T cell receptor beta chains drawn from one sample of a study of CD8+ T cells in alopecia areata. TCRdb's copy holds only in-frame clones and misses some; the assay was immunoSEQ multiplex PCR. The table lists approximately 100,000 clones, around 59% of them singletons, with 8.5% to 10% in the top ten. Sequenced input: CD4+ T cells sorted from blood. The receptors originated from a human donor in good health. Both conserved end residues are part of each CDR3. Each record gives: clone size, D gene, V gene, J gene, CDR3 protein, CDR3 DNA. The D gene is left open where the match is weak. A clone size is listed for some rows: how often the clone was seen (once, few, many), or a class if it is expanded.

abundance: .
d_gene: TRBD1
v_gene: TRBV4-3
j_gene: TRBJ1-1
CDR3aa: CASITLGQGAAPFF
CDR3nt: TGCGCCAGCATCACCCTCGGCCAGGGGGCGGCACCTTTCTTT

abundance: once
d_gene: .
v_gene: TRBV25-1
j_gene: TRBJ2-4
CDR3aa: CASSGGHPKNIQYF
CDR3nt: TGTGCCAGCAGTGGAGGGCACCCCAAAAACATTCAGTACTTC

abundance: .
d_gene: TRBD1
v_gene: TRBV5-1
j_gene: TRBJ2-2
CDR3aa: CASSLVTGARMGNTGELFF
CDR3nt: TGCGCCAGCAGCTTGGTGACAGGGGCGCGAATGGGGAACACCGGGGAGCTGTTTTTT

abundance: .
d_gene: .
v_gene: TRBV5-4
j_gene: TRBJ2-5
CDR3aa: CASSFEPSGAAQYF
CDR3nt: TGTGCCAGCAGCTTCGAGCCTTCAGGGGCGGCCCAGTACTTC

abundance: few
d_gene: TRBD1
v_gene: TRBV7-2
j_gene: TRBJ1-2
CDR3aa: CASSYNRGRDGYTF
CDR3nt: TGTGCCAGCAGCTATAACAGGGGGCGGGATGGCTACACCTTC

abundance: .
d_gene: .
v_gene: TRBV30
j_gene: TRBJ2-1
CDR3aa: CAWSEGPEGYNEQFF
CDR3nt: TGTGCCTGGAGTGAGGGCCCCGAGGGATACAATGAGCAGTTCTTC

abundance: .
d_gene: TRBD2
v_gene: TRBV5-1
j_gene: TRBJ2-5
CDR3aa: CASRPGLEETQYF
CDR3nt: TGCGCCAGCAGACCGGGACTAGAAGAGACCCAGTACTTC

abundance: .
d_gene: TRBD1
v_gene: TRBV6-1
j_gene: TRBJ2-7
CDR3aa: CAIAGTGVFEQYF
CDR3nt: TGTGCCATCGCCGGGACAGGGGTCTTTGAGCAGTACTTC

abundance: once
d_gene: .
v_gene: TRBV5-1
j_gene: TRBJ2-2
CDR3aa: CASSLSAGGELFF
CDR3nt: TGCGCCAGCAGCCTTAGCGCCGGCGGGGAGCTGTTTTTT

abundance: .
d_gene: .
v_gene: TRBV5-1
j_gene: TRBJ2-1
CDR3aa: CASSYFDIAYNEQFF
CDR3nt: TGCGCCAGCAGTTACTTCGATATAGCCTACAATGAGCAGTTCTTC

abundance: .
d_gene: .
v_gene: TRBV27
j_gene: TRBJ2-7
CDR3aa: CASSLLPGDSEQYF
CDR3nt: TGTGCCAGCAGTTTATTGCCAGGGGATTCCGAGCAGTACTTC

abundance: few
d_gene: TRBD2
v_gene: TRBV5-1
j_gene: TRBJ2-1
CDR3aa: CASSLWSSGRAEQFF
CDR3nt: TGCGCCAGCAGCTTGTGGTCTAGCGGAAGGGCGGAGCAGTTCTTC

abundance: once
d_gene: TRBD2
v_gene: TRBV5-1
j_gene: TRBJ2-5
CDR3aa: CASSLAGREETQYF
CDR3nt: TGCGCCAGCAGCTTAGCGGGGCGCGAAGAGACCCAGTACTTC

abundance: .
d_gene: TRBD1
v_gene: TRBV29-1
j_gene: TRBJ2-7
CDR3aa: CSVEPGTGGYEQYF
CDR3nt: TGCAGCGTGGAACCCGGGACAGGGGGCTACGAGCAGTACTTC

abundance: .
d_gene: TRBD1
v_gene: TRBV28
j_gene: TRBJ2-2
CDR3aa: CASSTPGQGYVELFF
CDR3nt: TGTGCCAGCAGCACTCCGGGACAGGGATATGTGGAGCTGTTTTTT

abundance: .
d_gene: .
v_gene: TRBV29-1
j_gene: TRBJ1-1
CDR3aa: CSVEGAGTGFRGAFF
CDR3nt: TGCAGCGTTGAAGGTGCCGGGACTGGCTTCAGGGGAGCTTTCTTT

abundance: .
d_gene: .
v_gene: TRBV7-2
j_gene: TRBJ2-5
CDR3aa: CASSLGSTQYF
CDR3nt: TGTGCCAGCAGCTTAGGTAGCACCCAGTACTTC

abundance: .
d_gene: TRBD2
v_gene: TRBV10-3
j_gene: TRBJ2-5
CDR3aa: CAIRDAGGRQETQYF
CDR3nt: TGTGCCATCAGGGACGCGGGGGGACGGCAAGAGACCCAGTACTTC

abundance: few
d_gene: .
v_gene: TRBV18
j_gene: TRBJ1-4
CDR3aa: CASSATLADEEKLFF
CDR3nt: TGTGCCAGCTCAGCCACCCTCGCGGACGAGGAAAAACTGTTTTTT

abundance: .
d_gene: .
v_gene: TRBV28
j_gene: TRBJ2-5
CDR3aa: CASKDQNQETQYF
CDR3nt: TGTGCCAGCAAAGACCAGAACCAAGAGACCCAGTACTTC

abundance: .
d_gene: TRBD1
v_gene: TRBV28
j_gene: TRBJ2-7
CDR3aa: CASRGGAYEQYF
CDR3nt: TGTGCCAGTCGAGGGGGCGCATACGAGCAGTACTTC